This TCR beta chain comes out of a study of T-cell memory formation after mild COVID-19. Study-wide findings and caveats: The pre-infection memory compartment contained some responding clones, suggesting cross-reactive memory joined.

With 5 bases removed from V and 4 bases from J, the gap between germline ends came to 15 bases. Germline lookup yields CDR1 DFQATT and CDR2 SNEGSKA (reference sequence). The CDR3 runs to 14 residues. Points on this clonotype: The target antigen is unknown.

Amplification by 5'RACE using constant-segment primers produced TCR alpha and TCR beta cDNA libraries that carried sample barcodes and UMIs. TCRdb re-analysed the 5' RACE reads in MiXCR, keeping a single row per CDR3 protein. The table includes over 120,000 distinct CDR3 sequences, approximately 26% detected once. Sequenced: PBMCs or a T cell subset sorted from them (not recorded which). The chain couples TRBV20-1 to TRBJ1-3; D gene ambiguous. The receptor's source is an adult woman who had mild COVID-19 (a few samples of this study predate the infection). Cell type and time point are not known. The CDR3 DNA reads TGCAGTGCTCGTGGCGTGGGTTCCGGAAACACCATATATTTT. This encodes CSARGVGSGNTIYF.